This T cell receptor beta chain was identified in a study of T cell responses to AZD1222 COVID-19 vaccine (TCRdb year 2021). A note on the overall study: AZD1222 recipients with second doses at about 4 weeks or about 12 weeks were pooled, because spike-specific TCR depth and breadth did not differ between schedules. TCR sequencing was performed for more than 230 trial participants, of whom around 210 were given two doses of AZD1222 and roughly 25 were given two doses of MenACWY control vaccine. Trial participants were enrolled into age subgroups of 18-55, 56-69 and 70-plus years, which contained around 150, 29 and 61 TCR-sequenced participants, respectively.

What the work shows at the level of the full study, not this receptor alone: Most participants were white British and females outnumbered males, and the authors suggested that clonal diversity may have been underestimated. Only 5 to 7 AZD1222 recipients were SARS-CoV-2 seropositive at baseline, limiting conclusions about previously exposed vaccinees. Vaccine-associated CD4 TCRs spanned the whole spike protein, with dominant responses in regions 160-218 and 743-854. Spike-specific TCR breadth and depth rose significantly after two AZD1222 doses compared with day 0 and with MenACWY recipients. Reportedly, close to half of the unique spike-specific TCRs recognized epitopes lying outside the regions that are mutated in the B.1.351 and B.1.1.7 variants. The 56-69-year group was small, and its depth increase did not reach significance, likely because of low power. Because no day 14 peak-response samples were available, repertoires were characterized only after the peak T cell response.

From its cysteine to its phenylalanine, the CDR3 spans 16 amino acids. The kept DNA is CDR3 alone, 48 bases in frame from the first base. CDR1 and CDR2 were assigned from the germline V gene as SGHDT and YYEEEE. Unmatched junction bases come to 6, with V trimmed by 1 base and J by 7 bases. On this clone itself: There is no known antigen for this receptor. Within one base of it there is no much larger clone, and no base qualities were kept.

The CDR3 regions of human TCRbeta chains were analyzed by immunosequencing. Processing in the source paper ran as follows. Repertoire TCRs were matched against a reference library of SARS-CoV-2-specific TCRs generated with the MIRA antigen-specificity platform. Breadth was defined as the fraction of unique TCRs that were SARS-CoV-2-associated. Depth was defined as the fraction of total T cells that were SARS-CoV-2-associated. Each spike-specific TCR was assigned to its reactive spike region and to a CD4 or CD8 class using the MIRA data. Log10-transformed breadth and depth values were compared by one-way ANOVA with Sidak's multiple comparisons tests. Imported from immuneACCESS, the table was reduced by TCRdb to in-frame sequences with V and J called. These copies leave out some clones; in studies compared against another copy, an unresolved V gene accounts for under half, and the cause of the remainder is not known. The V and J calls and clone size are taken from that table; D and trimming were inferred from the DNA. The sample yields around 200,000 clones; about 90% were counted once. Of the sample, 7.5% to 9.5% is held by the ten largest clones.

The time point label for this specimen denotes: baseline before first vaccination. The vaccinee samples were drawn from two UK trials, COV001 and COV002, one of which was a single-blind randomized controlled phase 2/3 trial testing AZD1222 (ChAdOx1 nCoV-19) in healthy adults. Trial participant PBMC samples were collected at day 0 and day 28 after the second dose for TCRbeta chain sequencing. The chain is made from TRBV5-6 and TRBJ1-6, and TRBD1 aligns with 9 junction nucleotides. Sequenced here: peripheral blood, sampled on day 0 of AZD1222 vaccination. The sequence was obtained from an adult in good health. CDR3 reads: CASSLNRGQGNSPLHF. The DNA is TGTGCCAGCAGCTTGAACAGGGGACAGGGCAATTCACCCCTCCACTTT. The full variable domain, with segments outside the CDR3 supplied by the reference TRBV5-6 and TRBJ1-6 proteins, appears as DAGVTQSPTHLIKTRGQQVTLRCSPKSGHDTVSWYQQALGQGPQFIFQYYEEEERQRGNFPDRFSGHQFPNYSSELNVNALLLGDSALYLCASSLNRGQGNSPLHFGNGTRLTVT.